This T cell receptor beta chain was captured in a study of monozygotic twins with inflammatory bowel disease. Turning to this clonotype: Antigen specificity is unknown.

Every TCR library used roughly 3,700 ng of total RNA. Researchers generated cDNA in eight separate reactions per sample. TCRdb reanalyzed the 5' RACE reads and collapses them to one entry per CDR3 protein, without DNA. This table lists about 450,000 distinct CDR3 sequences. Notes on the study in general: IBD-affected twins scored below their healthy co-twins in TCRbeta diversity (inverse Simpson).

Per the germline V gene, CDR1 is DFQATT and CDR2 is SNEGSKA (reference sequence). This CDR3 region has 12 residues. The sequenced material came from blood. The receptor was isolated from a human donor with ulcerative colitis or Crohn's disease, or a healthy co-twin of an affected twin (not recorded which). The genes are TRBV20-1 and TRBJ2-1. CDR3 residues: CSARLRDNEQFF.